These T cell receptor beta chains were read from a single sample in a study of blood T cell repertoires in COVID-19. The method was immunoSEQ multiplex PCR; TCRdb's version includes in-frame clones alone and lacks a portion of them. The repertoire consists of over 150,000 clones, with 80% to 85% occurring once and the leading ten covering approximately 8%. Sequenced material: peripheral blood. The origin of the receptors is an older woman with COVID-19, enrolled during active disease. Both conserved end residues are part of each CDR3. The D gene is left open where the match is weak. The size entry is marked missing in some rows and otherwise reads once, few, many or a size class.

cdr3_aa,cdr3_nt,d_call,j_call,clone_size,v_call
CASSPQTGYAYGYTF,TGTGCCAGCAGTCCCCAGACAGGGTATGCCTATGGCTACACCTTC,TRBD1,TRBJ1-2,NA,TRBV27
CASSYLGGSGELFF,TGTGCCAGCAGTTACTTAGGGGGATCCGGGGAGCTGTTTTTT,NA,TRBJ2-2,NA,TRBV6-6
CASSELTGGSYGYTF,TGTGCCAGCAGTGAATTAACAGGTGGAAGCTATGGCTACACCTTC,NA,TRBJ1-2,NA,TRBV25-1
CASSETGGLDTQYF,TGTGCCAGCAGTGAAACAGGGGGCCTAGATACGCAGTATTTT,TRBD1,TRBJ2-3,few,TRBV25-1
CASSLAVRASGSSGQFF,TGTGCCAGCAGCTTAGCCGTTCGGGCTAGCGGGAGTAGTGGGCAGTTCTTC,TRBD2,TRBJ2-1,NA,TRBV7-2
CASSLQGTTGELFF,TGTGCCAGCAGCCTCCAGGGTACCACCGGGGAGCTGTTTTTT,NA,TRBJ2-2,NA,TRBV14
CASSVGASGRYEQYF,TGTGCCAGCAGCGTAGGGGCTAGCGGGAGGTACGAGCAGTACTTC,TRBD2,TRBJ2-7,few,TRBV9
CASTSGAGLRALHF,TGTGCCAGCACCTCAGGGGCGGGTTTGAGGGCCCTCCACTTT,NA,TRBJ1-6,NA,TRBV28
CASSLLYRFPDYGYTF,TGTGCCAGCAGCCTCCTATATCGCTTCCCGGACTATGGCTACACCTTC,NA,TRBJ1-2,few,TRBV14
CASSFTELDGYTF,TGTGCCAGCAGTTTCACAGAACTGGATGGCTACACCTTC,NA,TRBJ1-2,NA,TRBV28
CASSKRESGELFF,TGTGCCAGCAGCAAAAGGGAGTCCGGGGAGCTGTTTTTT,NA,TRBJ2-2,few,TRBV7-2
CASSDLADGDPYEQYF,TGTGCCAGCAGTGATCTAGCGGACGGAGATCCCTACGAGCAGTACTTC,TRBD2,TRBJ2-7,NA,TRBV2
CASSLLADEQFF,TGTGCCAGCTCCCTACTAGCAGATGAGCAGTTCTTC,NA,TRBJ2-1,NA,TRBV11-2